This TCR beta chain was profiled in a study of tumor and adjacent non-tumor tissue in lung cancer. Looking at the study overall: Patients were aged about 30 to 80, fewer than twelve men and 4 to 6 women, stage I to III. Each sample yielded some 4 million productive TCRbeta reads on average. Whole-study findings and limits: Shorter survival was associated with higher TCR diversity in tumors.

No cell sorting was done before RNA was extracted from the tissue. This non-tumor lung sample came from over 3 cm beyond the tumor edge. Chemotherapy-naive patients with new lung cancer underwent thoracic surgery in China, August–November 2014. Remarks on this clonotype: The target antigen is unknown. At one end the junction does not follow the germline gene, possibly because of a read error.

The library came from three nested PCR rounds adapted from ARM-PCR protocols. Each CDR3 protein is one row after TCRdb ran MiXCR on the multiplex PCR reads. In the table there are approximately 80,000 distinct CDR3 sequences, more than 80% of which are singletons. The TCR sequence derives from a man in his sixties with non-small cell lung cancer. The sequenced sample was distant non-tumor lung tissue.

The CDR3 reads CANSLDAGIYNQQFF. The CDR3 DNA reads TGTGCCAACAGCTTAGACGCGGGGATCTACAATCAGCAGTTCTTC. The chain joins TRBV11-1 to TRBJ2-1; possibly TRBD2 for D (6 bases). The CDR3 spans 15 residues. The germline V gene has CDR1 SGHAT and CDR2 FQDESV (reference sequence).